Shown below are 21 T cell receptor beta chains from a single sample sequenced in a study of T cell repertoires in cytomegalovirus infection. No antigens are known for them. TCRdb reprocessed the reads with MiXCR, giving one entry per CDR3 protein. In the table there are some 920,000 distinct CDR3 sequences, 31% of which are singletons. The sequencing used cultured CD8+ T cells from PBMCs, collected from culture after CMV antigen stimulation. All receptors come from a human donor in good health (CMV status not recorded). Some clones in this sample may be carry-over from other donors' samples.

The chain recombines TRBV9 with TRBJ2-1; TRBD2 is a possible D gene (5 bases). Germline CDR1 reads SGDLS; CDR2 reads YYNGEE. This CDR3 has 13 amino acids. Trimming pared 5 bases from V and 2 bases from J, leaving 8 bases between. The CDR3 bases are TGTGCCAGCAGGGGAGCGACCTACAATGAGCAGTTCTTC. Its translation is CASRGATYNEQFF.

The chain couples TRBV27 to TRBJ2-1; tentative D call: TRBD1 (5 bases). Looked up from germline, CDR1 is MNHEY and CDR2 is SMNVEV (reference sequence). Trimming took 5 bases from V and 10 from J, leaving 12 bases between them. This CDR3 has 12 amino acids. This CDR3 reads CASSTTVDEQFF. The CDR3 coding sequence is TGTGCCAGCAGTACGACAGTTGACGAGCAGTTCTTC.

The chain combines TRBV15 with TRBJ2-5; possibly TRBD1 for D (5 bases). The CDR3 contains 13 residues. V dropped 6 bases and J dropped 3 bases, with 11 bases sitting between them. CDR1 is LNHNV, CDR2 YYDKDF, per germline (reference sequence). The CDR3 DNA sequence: TGTGCCACCAGGTCCAAGGGGAAAGAGACCCAGTACTTC. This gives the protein CATRSKGKETQYF.

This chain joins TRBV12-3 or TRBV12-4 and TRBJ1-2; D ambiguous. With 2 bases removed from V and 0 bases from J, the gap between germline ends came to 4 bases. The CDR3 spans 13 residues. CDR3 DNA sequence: TGTGCCAGCAGTTTACAGGCTAACTATGGCTACACCTTC. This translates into CASSLQANYGYTF.

CDR3 residues: CASSLAPEFVTSTDTQYF. The CDR3 DNA is TGTGCCAGCAGCTTGGCCCCCGAGTTTGTAACTAGCACAGATACGCAGTATTTT. The rearrangement links TRBV5-8 to TRBJ2-3; D not certain. The CDR3 spans 18 residues. Germline V gene lookup returns CDR1 SGHTS and CDR2 YDEGEE. Trimming removed 0 bases from V and 0 bases from J, with 17 bases in between.

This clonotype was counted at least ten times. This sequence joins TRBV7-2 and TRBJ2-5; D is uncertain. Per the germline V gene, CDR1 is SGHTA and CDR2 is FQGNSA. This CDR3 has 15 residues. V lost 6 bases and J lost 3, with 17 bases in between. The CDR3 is CASSRRGNTKETQYF. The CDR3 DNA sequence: TGTGCCAGCAGTCGGAGAGGAAATACTAAAGAGACCCAGTACTTC.

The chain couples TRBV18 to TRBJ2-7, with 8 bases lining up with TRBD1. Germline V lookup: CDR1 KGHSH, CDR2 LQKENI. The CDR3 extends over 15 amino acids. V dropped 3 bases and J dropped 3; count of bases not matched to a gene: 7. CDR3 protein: CASSPGTGTFYEQYF. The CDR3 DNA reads TGTGCCAGCTCACCCGGGACAGGAACCTTCTACGAGCAGTACTTC.

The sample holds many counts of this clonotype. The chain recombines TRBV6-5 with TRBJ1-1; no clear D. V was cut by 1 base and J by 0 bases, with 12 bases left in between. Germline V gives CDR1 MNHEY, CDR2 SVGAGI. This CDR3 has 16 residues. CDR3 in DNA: TGTGCCAGCAGTTACTTGGCGCTGGAAATGAACACTGAAGCTTTCTTT. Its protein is CASSYLALEMNTEAFF.

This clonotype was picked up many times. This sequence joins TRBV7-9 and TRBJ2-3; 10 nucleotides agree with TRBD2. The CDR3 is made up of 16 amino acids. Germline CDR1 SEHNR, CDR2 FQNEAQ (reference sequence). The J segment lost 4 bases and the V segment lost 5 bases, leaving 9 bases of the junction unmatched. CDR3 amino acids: CASSLDSSGGADTQYF. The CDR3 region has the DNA TGTGCCAGCAGCCTGGACTCGAGCGGGGGGGCAGATACGCAGTATTTT.

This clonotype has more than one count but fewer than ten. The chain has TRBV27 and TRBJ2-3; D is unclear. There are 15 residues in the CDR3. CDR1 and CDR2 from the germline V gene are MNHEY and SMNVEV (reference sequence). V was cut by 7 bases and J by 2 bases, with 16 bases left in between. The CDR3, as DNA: TGTGCCAGCACCTCGAGCCGACTTAACACAGATACGCAGTATTTT. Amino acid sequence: CASTSSRLNTDTQYF.

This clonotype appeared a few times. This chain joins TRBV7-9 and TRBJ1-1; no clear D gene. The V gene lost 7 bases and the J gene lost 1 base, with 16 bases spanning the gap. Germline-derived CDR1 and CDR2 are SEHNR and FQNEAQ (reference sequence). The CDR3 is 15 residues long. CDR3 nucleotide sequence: TGTGCCAGCATCCCAACGGGCATTTCGAACACTGAAGCTTTCTTT. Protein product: CASIPTGISNTEAFF.

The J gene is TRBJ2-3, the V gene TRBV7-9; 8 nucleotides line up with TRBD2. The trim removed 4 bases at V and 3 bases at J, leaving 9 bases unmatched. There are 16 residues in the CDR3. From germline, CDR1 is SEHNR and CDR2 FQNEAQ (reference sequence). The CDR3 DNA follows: TGTGCCAGCAGCTCAGCCTGGTCGGGGGGGACAGATACGCAGTATTTT. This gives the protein CASSSAWSGGTDTQYF.

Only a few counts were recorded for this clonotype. CDR3 nucleotide sequence: TGTGCCAGCAGCCAACTCGTCGGAGGGGAGCTGTTTTTT. Translation: CASSQLVGGELFF. This chain uses TRBV14 with TRBJ2-2, with D uncertain. Trimming shortened V by 2 bases and J by 8 bases, and 9 bases separated the two germline ends. CDR1 is SGHDN, CDR2 FVKESK, per germline. The CDR3 contains 13 residues.

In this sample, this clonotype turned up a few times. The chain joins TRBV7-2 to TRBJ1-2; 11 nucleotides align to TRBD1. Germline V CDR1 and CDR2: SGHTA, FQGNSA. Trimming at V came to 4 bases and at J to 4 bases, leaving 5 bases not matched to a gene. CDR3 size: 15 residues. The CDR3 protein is CASSYSGTGGYGYTF. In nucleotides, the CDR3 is TGTGCCAGCAGCTACTCCGGGACAGGGGGCTATGGCTACACCTTC.

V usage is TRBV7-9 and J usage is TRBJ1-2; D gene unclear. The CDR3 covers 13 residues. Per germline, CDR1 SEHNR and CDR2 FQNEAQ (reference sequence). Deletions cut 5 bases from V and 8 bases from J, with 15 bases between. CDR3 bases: TGTGCCAGCAGCCTGGGAGCTCTCTGGGGCTACACCTTC. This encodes CASSLGALWGYTF. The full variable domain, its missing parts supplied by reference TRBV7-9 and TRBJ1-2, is DTGVSQNPRHKITKRGQNVTFRCDPISEHNRLYWYRQTLGQGPEFLTYFQNEAQLEKSRLLSDRFSAERPKGSFSTLEIQRTEQGDSAMYLCASSLGALWGYTFGSGTRLTVV.

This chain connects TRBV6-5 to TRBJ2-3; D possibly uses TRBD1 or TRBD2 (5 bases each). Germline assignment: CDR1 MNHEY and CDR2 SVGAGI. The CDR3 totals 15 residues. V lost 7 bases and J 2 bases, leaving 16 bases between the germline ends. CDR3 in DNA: TGTGCCAGCAACCCGGGGCAGGCCTACACAGATACGCAGTATTTT. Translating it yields CASNPGQAYTDTQYF.

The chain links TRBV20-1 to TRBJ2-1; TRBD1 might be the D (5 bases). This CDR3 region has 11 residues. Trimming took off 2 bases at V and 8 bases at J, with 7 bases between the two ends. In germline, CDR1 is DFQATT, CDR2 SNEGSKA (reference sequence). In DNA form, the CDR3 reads TGCAGTGCTAGAAAGGGGTATGAGCAGTTCTTC. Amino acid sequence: CSARKGYEQFF.

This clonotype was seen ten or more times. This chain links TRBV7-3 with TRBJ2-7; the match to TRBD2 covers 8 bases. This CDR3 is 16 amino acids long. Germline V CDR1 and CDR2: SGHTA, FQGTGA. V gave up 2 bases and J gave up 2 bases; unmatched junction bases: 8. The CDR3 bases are TGTGCCAGCAGCTTAGGGCTAGCGGGTACAACCTACGAGCAGTACGTC. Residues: CASSLGLAGTTYEQYV.

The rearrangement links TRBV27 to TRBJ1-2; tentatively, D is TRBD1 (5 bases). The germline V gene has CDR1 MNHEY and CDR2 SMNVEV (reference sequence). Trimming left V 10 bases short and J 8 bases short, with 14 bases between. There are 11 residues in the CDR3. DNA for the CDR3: TGTGCCACCTCGGGGGTTGGAGGCTACACCTTC. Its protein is CATSGVGGYTF.

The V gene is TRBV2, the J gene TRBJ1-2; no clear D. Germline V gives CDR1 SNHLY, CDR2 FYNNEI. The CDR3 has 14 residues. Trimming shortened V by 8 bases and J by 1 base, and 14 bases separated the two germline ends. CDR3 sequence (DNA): TGTGCCAGCCCAGTCTCCGGTTATAACTATGGCTACACCTTC. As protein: CASPVSGYNYGYTF.

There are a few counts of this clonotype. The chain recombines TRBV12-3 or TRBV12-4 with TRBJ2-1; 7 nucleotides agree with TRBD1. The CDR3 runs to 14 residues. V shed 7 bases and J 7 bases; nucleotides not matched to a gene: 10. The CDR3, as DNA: TGTGCCAGCATCCGAGGGGGCTTTTGGAATGAGCAGTTCTTC. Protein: CASIRGGFWNEQFF.